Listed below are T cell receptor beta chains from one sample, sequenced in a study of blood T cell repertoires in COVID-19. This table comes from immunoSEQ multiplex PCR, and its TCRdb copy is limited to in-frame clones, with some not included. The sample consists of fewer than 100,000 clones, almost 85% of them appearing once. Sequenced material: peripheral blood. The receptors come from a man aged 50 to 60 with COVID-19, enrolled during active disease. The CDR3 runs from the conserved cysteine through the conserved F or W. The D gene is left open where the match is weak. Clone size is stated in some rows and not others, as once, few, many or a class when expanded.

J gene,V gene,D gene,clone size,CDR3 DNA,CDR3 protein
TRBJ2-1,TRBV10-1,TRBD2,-,TGCGCCAGCAGGGACCTATTGAGCGGGACTCCCAATGAGCAGTTCTTC,CASRDLLSGTPNEQFF
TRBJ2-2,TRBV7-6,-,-,TGTGCCAGCAGCTTATTCCTACAGACGAACACCGGGGAGCTGTTTTTT,CASSLFLQTNTGELFF
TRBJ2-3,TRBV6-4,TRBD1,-,TGTGCCAGCAGTGAGGGACAGACCACAGATACGCAGTATTTT,CASSEGQTTDTQYF
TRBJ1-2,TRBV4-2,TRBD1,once,TGTGCCAGCAGCCCCGACAGGGACGAGGGCTACACCTTC,CASSPDRDEGYTF
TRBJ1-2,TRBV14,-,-,TGTGCCAGCAGCCAAGATAGACAGGCGTTCTATGGCTACACCTTC,CASSQDRQAFYGYTF
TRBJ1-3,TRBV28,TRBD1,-,TGTGCCAGCAGTGGGAGTACAGGGGTCTCTGGAAACACCATATATTTT,CASSGSTGVSGNTIYF
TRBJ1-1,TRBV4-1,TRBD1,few,TGCGCCAGCAGCCAGTACATCAGGGGGAGGACTGAAGCTTTCTTT,CASSQYIRGRTEAFF
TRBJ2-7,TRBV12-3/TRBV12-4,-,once,TGTGCCAGCAGAGACAGCGTCTACGAGCAGTACTTC,CASRDSVYEQYF
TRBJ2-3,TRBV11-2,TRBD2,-,TGTGCCAGCAGCTTCCAACTAGCGGGGCGCCGCACAGATACGCAGTATTTT,CASSFQLAGRRTDTQYF
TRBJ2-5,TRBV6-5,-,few,TGTGCCAGCAGTCACCGCGACCGGCGGGAGACCCAGTACTTC,CASSHRDRRETQYF
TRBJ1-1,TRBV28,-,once,TGTGCCAGCAGTTTACCCGGGACACTCATCACTGAAGCTTTCTTT,CASSLPGTLITEAFF
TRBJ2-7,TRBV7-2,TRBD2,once,TGTGCCAGCAGCTTTGGACTAGCGACCTACGAGCAGTACTTC,CASSFGLATYEQYF
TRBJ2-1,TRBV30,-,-,TGTGCCTGGCGGGTGGTGGGGCTTTACAATGAGCAGTTCTTC,CAWRVVGLYNEQFF
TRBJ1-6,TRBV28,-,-,TGTGCCAGCAGTATCGGTTCACCCCTCCACTTT,CASSIGSPLHF
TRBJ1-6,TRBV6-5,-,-,TGTGCCAGCAGTTACTCCGGGACTCTCTATTCACCCCTCCACTTT,CASSYSGTLYSPLHF
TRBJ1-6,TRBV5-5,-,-,TGTGCCAGCAGCTTGTCGTCTCAGTATTCACCCCTCCACTTT,CASSLSSQYSPLHF
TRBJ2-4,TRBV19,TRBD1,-,TGTGCCAGTAGTCCCAACGGACAGGTAGCCAAAAACATTCAGTACTTC,CASSPNGQVAKNIQYF
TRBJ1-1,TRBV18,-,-,TGTGCCAGCTCACCACTCTCACTGCCGAACACTGAAGCTTTCTTT,CASSPLSLPNTEAFF
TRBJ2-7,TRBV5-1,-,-,TGCGCCAGCAGCTTCACAGGTCTTGCCGAGCAGTACTTC,CASSFTGLAEQYF
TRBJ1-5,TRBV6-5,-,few,TGTGCCAGCAGCCCGAATGGGGGGGCCAATCAGCCCCAGCATTTT,CASSPNGGANQPQHF
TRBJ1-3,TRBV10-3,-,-,TGTGCCATCAGTTACTCTGGAAACACCATATATTTT,CAISYSGNTIYF
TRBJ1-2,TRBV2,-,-,TGTGCCAGCAGTCCGACAGAGTATGGCTACACCTTC,CASSPTEYGYTF
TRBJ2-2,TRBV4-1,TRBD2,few,TGCGCCAGCAGCCAAGATCTAGCGGGAAGGGAACTGTTTTTT,CASSQDLAGRELFF
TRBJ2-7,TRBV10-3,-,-,TGTGCCATCAGGAGAGGGGGGGGTACCTACGAGCAGTACTTC,CAIRRGGGTYEQYF
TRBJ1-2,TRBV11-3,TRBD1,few,TGTGCCAGCAGCTTTACAGGGGATGGCTACACCTTC,CASSFTGDGYTF
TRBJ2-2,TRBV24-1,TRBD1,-,TGTGCCACCAGTGATTCCGGGACAGGAGACACCGGGGAGCTGTTTTTT,CATSDSGTGDTGELFF
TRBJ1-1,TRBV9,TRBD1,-,TGTGCCAGCAGCGAGCAGCTACAGGGGGCAAACACTGAAGCTTTCTTT,CASSEQLQGANTEAFF
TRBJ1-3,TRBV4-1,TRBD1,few,TGCGCCAGCAGGGATTACAGGGGATTAGACTCTGGAAACACCATATATTTT,CASRDYRGLDSGNTIYF
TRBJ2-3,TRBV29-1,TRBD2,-,TGCAGCGTAGACCTCCTTGCGGGAGGGGGAGATACGCAGTATTTT,CSVDLLAGGGDTQYF
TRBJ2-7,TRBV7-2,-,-,TGTGCCAGGCCCCCAGGGAACGAGCAGTACTTC,CARPPGNEQYF
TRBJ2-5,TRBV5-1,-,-,TGCGCCAGCAGCTTAGCGGCCGATACAAGAGGGACCCAGTACTTC,CASSLAADTRGTQYF
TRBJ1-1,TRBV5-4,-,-,TGTGCCAGCAGCTTGGGCGGAAGCCCCGAAGCTTTCTTT,CASSLGGSPEAFF
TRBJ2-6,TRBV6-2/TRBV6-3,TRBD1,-,TGTGCCAGCAGTCCCTGGGACAGGAGTCCCTCTGGGGCCAACGTCCTGACTTTC,CASSPWDRSPSGANVLTF
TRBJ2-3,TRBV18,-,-,TGTGCCAGCTCACCGGGAGTGGCAGATACGCAGTATTTT,CASSPGVADTQYF
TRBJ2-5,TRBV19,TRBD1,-,TGTGCCAGTAGTACTGGGGACAGGTTGGGCGAGACCCAGTACTTC,CASSTGDRLGETQYF